This T cell receptor beta chain stems from a study of T cells in Graves' hyperthyroidism and ophthalmopathy. Study information: Peripheral blood was obtained at initial diagnosis, preceding any treatment.

With a duration under 2 months, the hyperthyroidism was newly diagnosed in patients aged 18 to 65. Orbital computed tomography, thyroid ultrasound, serum thyroxine and TRAb, and clinical symptoms together informed the diagnoses. Trimming removed 4 bases from V and 7 bases from J, with 8 bases in between. The CDR3 has 12 amino acids. The germline CDR1 and CDR2 sequences are KGHSH and LQKENI. This clonotype was detected many times. The antigen is undetermined. Amplification targeted TCR beta CDR3 regions from RNA transcripts. The HTBI set primed first-round TCR CDR3 RT-PCR. TCRdb reanalysed the multiplex PCR reads using MiXCR and keeps one entry per CDR3 protein. The table includes fewer than 600,000 distinct CDR3 sequences, about 15% detected once. Study-wide points: Most thyroid clonotypes with frequency above 0.001 were detected in blood.

The sample was blood. The source of this sequence is a woman aged 40 to 50 with Graves' hyperthyroidism. J is TRBJ1-3 and V is TRBV18, with D unresolved. The DNA of the CDR3 is TGTGCCAGCTCACTTTCCGTGAACACCATATATTTT. Its translation is CASSLSVNTIYF.